This TCR beta chain was captured by sequencing in a study of shared clonotypes between healthy human individuals. Across the whole study: Serving as donors were a couple of women and three men, whose ages spanned 18 to 49. The study's findings and limits: The sharing of 4.5% to 5.5% of naive CD4 clonotypes was seen across a handful of donors. Generation probabilities were higher for clonotypes shared across all four sorted-subset donors than for unshared ones.

Remarks on this clone: As yet, its antigen is unknown. The junction departs from germline at one end; a sequencing error may be responsible.

Into CD45RA+ naive and CD45RA-negative memory subsets, the CD4+ cells were split. Profiling relied on immunoSEQ multiplex PCR, and the TCRdb table lists in-frame clones only, not all of them. This table has about 300,000 clones, roughly 70% appearing once. The germline gives CDR1 MDHEN, CDR2 SYDVKM. This CDR3 spans 11 amino acids. The sample comprised memory CD4+ T cells sorted from blood. Subset of the sample: CD45RA-negative fraction. The chain carries TRBV28 and TRBJ2-7; a weak D match, TRBD2 (6 bases). The TCR sequence derives from a man aged 25 to 40 in good health. The CDR3 spells CASSSKRAPNF. CDR3 nucleotides: TGTGCCAGCAGTTCTAAGCGGGCCCCTAACTTC.